The 27 T cell receptor beta chains listed next were all sequenced from one sample in a study of PD-1 blockade in classical Hodgkin lymphoma (dated by TCRdb to the early 2020s). The meaning of the sample's time point label: cycle 4 day 1 (C4D1), after 5 to 7 weeks of nivolumab. Every trial patient had relapsed after autologous stem cell transplantation, and cohorts A, B and C differed in prior brentuximab vedotin exposure. Library method: the immunoSEQ multiplex PCR assay. Here the immuneACCESS table is served through TCRdb, limited to in-frame sequences with V and J called. Missing clones are a known gap in these copies; in checked studies unresolved V genes cover under half, and the rest lacks a known reason. Across this sample there are more than 90,000 clones, with around 78% seen only once. In total, the top ten clones hold less than 10% of the sample. The specimen comprised peripheral blood mononuclear cells (PBMCs), sampled before the fourth cycle of nivolumab. Receptor source: a human donor with classical Hodgkin lymphoma.

DNA for the CDR3: TGTGCCAGCAGCTCCCGGGACACTGGAAACACCATATATTTT. It translates to CASSSRDTGNTIYF. This sequence joins TRBV21-1 and TRBJ1-3; the D call in the table, TRBD1, was not verified against the DNA. TRBV21-1 is described as a pseudogene. The CDR3 extends over 14 amino acids.

The rearrangement uses TRBV28 and TRBJ2-4; D is unresolved. This CDR3 contains 14 residues. The germline CDR1 and CDR2 sequences are MDHEN and SYDVKM. V lost 3 bases, J lost 4 bases, and 10 bases lay in between. The CDR3 region is CASSFSRVKNIQYF. The CDR3 DNA is TGTGCCAGCAGTTTTAGTAGGGTTAAAAACATTCAGTACTTC.

V usage is TRBV27 and J usage is TRBJ2-2; 8 bases align to TRBD1. CDR3 size: 14 residues. J was trimmed by 1 base and V by 6 bases; bases with no gene match: 1. Per germline, CDR1 MNHEY and CDR2 SMNVEV (reference sequence). The CDR3 region is CASRGQGNTGELFF. Here the CDR3 DNA reads TGTGCCAGCAGAGGACAGGGGAACACCGGGGAGCTGTTTTTT.

The V gene is TRBV6-5, the J gene TRBJ2-2, with TRBD1 identical over 9 bases. Germline trimming cut 6 bases from V and 5 bases from J; bases unmatched to any gene: 4. This CDR3 is built from 14 residues. Germline V gives CDR1 MNHEY, CDR2 SVGAGI. CDR3 sequence reads: CASRRTGATGELFF. In nucleotides, the CDR3 is TGTGCCAGCAGGAGGACAGGGGCGACCGGGGAGCTGTTTTTT.

The count of this clone is one. The J gene is TRBJ2-2, the V gene TRBV7-6; the match to TRBD2 covers 9 bases. The CDR3 is made up of 18 amino acids. J was trimmed by 1 base and V by 0 bases; bases with no gene match: 6. CDR1 is SGHVS, CDR2 FNYEAQ, per germline. CDR3 in DNA: TGTGCCAGCAGCTTAGCGCGCGGAGCGGGGGGGAACACCGGGGAGCTGTTTTTT. Translated, it gives CASSLARGAGGNTGELFF.

This sequence joins TRBV5-5 and TRBJ1-1; D not resolved. CDR3 length equals 17 residues. V gave up 6 bases and J gave up 2 bases, with 23 bases separating them. Germline CDR1 SGHKS, CDR2 YYEKEE (reference sequence). The DNA for the CDR3 is TGTGCCAGCAACGGAGAGTTAGGACGGGTGTACAACACTGAAGCTTTCTTT. It specifies CASNGELGRVYNTEAFF.

This clone has a handful of counts. The chain couples TRBV6-5 to TRBJ2-7; maybe TRBD2 (5 bases). The CDR3 is made up of 13 amino acids. With 7 bases removed from V and 2 bases from J, the gap between germline ends came to 12 bases. Per the germline V gene, CDR1 is MNHEY and CDR2 is SVGAGI. In DNA form, the CDR3 reads TGTGCCAGCATTTCGCCCGGGGCCTACGAGCAGTACTTC. Its translation: CASISPGAYEQYF.

V gene TRBV10-3 combines with J gene TRBJ1-5; no clear D. Per germline, CDR1 ENHRY and CDR2 SYGVKD. The CDR3 length is 12 residues. Deletions cut 4 bases from V and 4 bases from J, with 5 bases between. The DNA for the CDR3 is TGTGCCATCAGTGTTGGTAATCAGCCCCAGCATTTT. Encoded protein: CAISVGNQPQHF.

The chain combines TRBV7-2 with TRBJ1-5; 8 bases map to TRBD1. Germline CDR1 SGHTA, CDR2 FQGNSA. The ends lost 4 bases at V and 4 bases at J; junction bases unmatched: 6. The CDR3 totals 15 residues. The DNA of the CDR3 is TGTGCCAGCAGCTCCGGACAGGGAAGAAATCAGCCCCAGCATTTT. It specifies CASSSGQGRNQPQHF.

The CDR3 protein is CASSLARGRDSPLHF. The CDR3 bases are TGTGCCAGCAGCTTAGCGAGGGGGCGTGATTCACCCCTCCACTTT. The chain recombines TRBV7-9 with TRBJ1-6; 7 positions match TRBD1. The V gene end was trimmed by 0 bases and the J gene end by 8 bases; junction bases not matched to a gene: 4. The germline V gene has CDR1 SEHNR and CDR2 FQNEAQ (reference sequence). The CDR3 runs 15 residues.

This chain uses TRBV11-2 with TRBJ2-3, with 8 bases aligning to TRBD2. V lost 0 bases to trimming and J lost 0 bases; unmatched junction nucleotides: 5. Per germline, CDR1 SGHAT and CDR2 FQNNGV. The CDR3 totals 17 residues. CDR3 sequence: CASSLDLTGGSTDTQYF. The CDR3 region has the DNA TGTGCCAGCAGCTTAGATTTAACGGGGGGGAGCACAGATACGCAGTATTTT. Combining the CDR3 with reference TRBV11-2 and TRBJ2-3 gives the whole variable domain EAGVAQSPRYKIIEKRQSVAFWCNPISGHATLYWYQQILGQGPKLLIQFQNNGVVDDSQLPKDRFSAERLKGVDSTLKIQPAKLEDSAVYLCASSLDLTGGSTDTQYFGPGTRLTVL.

The chain uses TRBV19 and TRBJ1-5; maybe TRBD1 (5 bases). Trimming shortened V by 2 bases and J by 7 bases, and 12 bases separated the two germline ends. Germline CDR1 reads LNHDA; CDR2 reads SQIVND (reference sequence). There are 14 residues in the CDR3. Here the CDR3 DNA reads TGTGCCAGTAGTATATTAGGGGTTACCCAGCCCCAGCATTTT. Its protein product is CASSILGVTQPQHF.

The chain couples TRBV6-4 to TRBJ1-2; unclear D gene. Germline CDR1 is MRHNA and CDR2 is SNTAGT. The V gene lost 3 bases and the J gene lost 4 bases, with 15 bases spanning the gap. CDR3 length: 15 residues. For the CDR3, the DNA is TGTGCCAGCAGTGAAGATCCAGGCTTCTCCTATGGCTACACCTTC. This encodes CASSEDPGFSYGYTF.

V and J are TRBV5-4 and TRBJ2-7; 10 positions agree with TRBD2. CDR3 length: 15 residues. The junction had 4 bases not matched to a gene; V was cut back by 1 base and J by 3 bases. Germline V gene data show CDR1 as SGHNT and CDR2 as YYREEE (reference sequence). This CDR3 is CASSLLASGSYEQYF. DNA of the CDR3: TGTGCCAGCAGCTTGTTGGCTAGCGGGAGCTACGAGCAGTACTTC.

To note about this clone: At one end the junction does not follow the germline gene, possibly because of a read error. This chain links TRBV11-2 with TRBJ1-2; D may be TRBD1 (6 bases). The CDR3 spans 12 residues. CDR1 is SGHAT and CDR2 is FQNNGV in the germline V gene. CDR3 amino acids: CASSLGGGRLNF. DNA for the CDR3: TGTGCCAGCAGCTTAGGTGGGGGCCGACTCAACTTC.

This clone was counted only a few times. This chain uses TRBV2 with TRBJ1-3; D unresolved. The V end was cut by 0 bases, the J end by 8 bases, with 8 bases between. The CDR3 length is 13 residues. CDR1 and CDR2 from the germline V gene are SNHLY and FYNNEI. CDR3 in DNA: TGTGCCAGCAGTGAAGCATGGGTTCACACCATATATTTT. It specifies CASSEAWVHTIYF.

The chain is built from TRBV9 and TRBJ2-3; 7 nucleotides align to TRBD2. Germline CDR1 is SGDLS and CDR2 is YYNGEE. This CDR3 has 15 amino acids. Unmatched junction bases numbered 7, after V lost 0 bases and J lost 6 bases. CDR3 residues: CASSVEAPGGDTQYF. CDR3 coding DNA: TGTGCCAGCAGCGTAGAGGCCCCCGGGGGGGATACGCAGTATTTT.

The chain combines TRBV9 with TRBJ2-3; 7 positions match TRBD2. After removal of 0 bases from V and 5 bases from J, the junction contained 3 bases not matched to a gene. The CDR3 runs to 14 residues. CDR1 is SGDLS and CDR2 is YYNGEE in the germline V gene. The CDR3 here is CASSVAGGRDTQYF. CDR3 bases: TGTGCCAGCAGCGTAGCCGGGGGGAGAGATACGCAGTATTTT.

This chain links TRBV4-3 with TRBJ2-3; 8 bases agree with TRBD1. Germline V lookup: CDR1 LGHNA, CDR2 YSLEER. CDR3 length: 16 amino acids. V shed 1 base and J 4 bases; nucleotides not matched to a gene: 7. The CDR3 DNA reads as TGCGCCAGCAGCCAAGCCCTAGGACAGGGCGCAGATACGCAGTATTTT. It yields the protein CASSQALGQGADTQYF.

J is TRBJ2-1 and V is TRBV10-3, with a possible D match to TRBD2 (5 bases). V lost 10 bases, J lost 5 bases, and 15 bases lay in between. CDR3 length: 13 amino acids. From germline, CDR1 is ENHRY and CDR2 SYGVKD. The CDR3 region has the DNA TGTGCCACCCTGGACCTGCGGGACAATGAGCAGTTCTTC. Translation gives CATLDLRDNEQFF.

This clone was counted only a few times. CDR3 DNA: TGCGCCAGCAGCTTGGGGGGGTCCCCTGCCGAGCAGTACTTC. It yields the protein CASSLGGSPAEQYF. J is TRBJ2-7 and V is TRBV5-1, with D perhaps TRBD1 or TRBD2 (5 bases each). Germline V gene lookup returns CDR1 SGHRS and CDR2 YFSETQ. The CDR3 has 14 amino acids. Trimming cost V 0 bases and J 6 bases, with 13 bases left between them.

The chain links TRBV7-9 to TRBJ1-3; D gene unclear. V lost 5 bases and J lost 4, with 15 bases in between. Per germline, CDR1 SEHNR and CDR2 FQNEAQ (reference sequence). There are 15 residues in the CDR3. The CDR3 DNA sequence: TGTGCCAGCAGCCCTAGGATGGGATCAGGAAACACCATATATTTT. Translating gives CASSPRMGSGNTIYF.

The V call is TRBV7-8, the J call TRBJ2-1; D call uncertain. Trimming stripped 1 base from V and 10 bases from J, with 8 bases between. Germline V gene lookup returns CDR1 SGHVS and CDR2 FQNEAQ. This CDR3 comprises 12 residues. The CDR3 nucleotides read TGTGCCAGCAGCTTAGAGAGGACCGAGCAGTTCTTC. Amino acids: CASSLERTEQFF.

The chain combines TRBV28 with TRBJ2-7; D is undetermined. CDR3 length: 13 residues. Per germline, CDR1 MDHEN and CDR2 SYDVKM. With 7 bases removed from V and 4 bases from J, the gap between germline ends came to 14 bases. CDR3 protein: CASIGVLGYEQYF. The CDR3 DNA follows: TGTGCCAGCATCGGAGTCCTTGGGTACGAGCAGTACTTC.

This clone was seen a single time. The rearrangement links TRBV6-6 to TRBJ1-2; no clear D gene. The CDR3 consists of 15 residues. Looked up from germline, CDR1 is MNHNY and CDR2 is SVGAGI (reference sequence). V was trimmed by 6 bases and J by 8 bases, leaving 22 bases between them. This chain's CDR3 is CASSRPEEAGGGYTF. CDR3 DNA sequence: TGTGCCAGCAGCCGGCCAGAGGAGGCGGGAGGGGGCTACACCTTC.

The CDR3 sequence: CASSYQLGAMNTEAFF. The DNA of the CDR3 is TGTGCCAGCAGCTACCAACTGGGAGCCATGAACACTGAAGCTTTCTTT. The rearrangement uses TRBV28 and TRBJ1-1; D is undetermined. Per the germline V gene, CDR1 is MDHEN and CDR2 is SYDVKM. The CDR3 contains 16 residues. V lost 6 bases, J lost 0 bases, and 17 bases lay in between.

J is TRBJ1-2 and V is TRBV7-2; no clear D gene. V was trimmed by 2 bases and J by 3 bases, leaving 10 bases between them. CDR3 length: 14 amino acids. Germline-derived CDR1 and CDR2 are SGHTA and FQGNSA. CDR3 protein: CASSLSRRDYGYTF. The CDR3 nucleotides read TGTGCCAGCAGCTTATCAAGGAGGGACTATGGCTACACCTTC.